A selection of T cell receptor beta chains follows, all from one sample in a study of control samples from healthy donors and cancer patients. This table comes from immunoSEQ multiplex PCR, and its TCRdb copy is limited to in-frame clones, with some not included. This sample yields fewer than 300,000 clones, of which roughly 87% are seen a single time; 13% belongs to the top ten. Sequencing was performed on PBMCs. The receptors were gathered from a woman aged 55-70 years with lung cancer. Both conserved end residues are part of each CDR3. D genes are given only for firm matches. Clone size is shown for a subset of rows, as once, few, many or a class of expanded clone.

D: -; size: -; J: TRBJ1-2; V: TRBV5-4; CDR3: CASSFKGFDYGYTF; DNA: TGTGCCAGCAGCTTTAAGGGATTCGACTATGGCTACACCTTC
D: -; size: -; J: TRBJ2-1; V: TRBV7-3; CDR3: CASSRTSGAGVYNEQFF; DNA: TGTGCCAGCAGCCGGACGTCCGGGGCAGGGGTGTACAATGAGCAGTTCTTC
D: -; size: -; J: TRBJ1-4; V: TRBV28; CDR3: CASSRTADTFATNEKLFF; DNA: TGTGCCAGCAGTCGGACAGCCGATACGTTTGCAACTAATGAAAAACTGTTTTTT
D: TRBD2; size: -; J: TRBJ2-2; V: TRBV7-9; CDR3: CASSLGSGSLAGELFF; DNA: TGTGCCAGCAGCTTAGGTAGCGGGAGTTTGGCCGGGGAGCTGTTTTTT
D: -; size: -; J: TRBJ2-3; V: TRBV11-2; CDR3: CASSYPASLNTQYF; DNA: TGTGCCAGCAGCTATCCGGCCTCCTTGAATACGCAGTATTTT
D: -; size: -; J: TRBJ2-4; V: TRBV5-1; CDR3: CASSSGTSDDIQYF; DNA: TGCGCCAGCAGTTCCGGGACAAGCGATGACATTCAGTACTTC
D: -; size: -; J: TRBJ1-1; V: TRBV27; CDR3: CASSLQGPRGEAFF; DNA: TGTGCCAGCAGTCTACAGGGACCTCGAGGTGAAGCTTTCTTT
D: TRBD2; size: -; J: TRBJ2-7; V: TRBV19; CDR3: CASTPGGPTYEQYF; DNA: TGTGCCAGTACCCCGGGAGGGCCGACCTACGAGCAGTACTTC
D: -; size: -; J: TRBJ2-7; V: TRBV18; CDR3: CASSPGGASYEQYF; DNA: TGTGCCAGCTCACCAGGGGGCGCCTCCTACGAGCAGTACTTC
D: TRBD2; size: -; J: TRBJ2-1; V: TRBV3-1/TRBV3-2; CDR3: CASSLRSGGRPYNEQFF; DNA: TGTGCCAGCAGCCTCCGGAGTGGCGGGAGACCCTACAATGAGCAGTTCTTC
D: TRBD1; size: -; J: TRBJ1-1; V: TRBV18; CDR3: CASSPLSTQGATEAFF; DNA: TGTGCCAGCTCACCACTAAGTACCCAGGGGGCCACTGAAGCTTTCTTT
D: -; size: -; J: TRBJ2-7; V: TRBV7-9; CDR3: CASSLAGTAGEQYF; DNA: TGTGCCAGCAGCTTAGCCGGGACAGCGGGCGAGCAGTACTTC
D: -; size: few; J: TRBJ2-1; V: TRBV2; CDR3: CAGTVYNEQFF; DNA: TGTGCCGGAACAGTGTACAATGAGCAGTTCTTC
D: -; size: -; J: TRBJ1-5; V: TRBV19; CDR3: CASSTTQGDNQPQHF; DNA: TGTGCCAGTAGTACGACACAGGGCGACAATCAGCCCCAGCATTTT
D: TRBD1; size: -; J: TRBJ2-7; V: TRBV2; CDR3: CASNEKTGFSEQYF; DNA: TGTGCCAGCAACGAGAAGACAGGGTTCTCCGAGCAGTACTTC
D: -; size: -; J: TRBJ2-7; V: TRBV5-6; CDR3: CASGAARSRVTYEQYF; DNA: TGTGCCAGCGGTGCTGCTAGATCACGGGTGACCTACGAGCAGTACTTC
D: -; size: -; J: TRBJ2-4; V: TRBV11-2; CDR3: CASSLEAGPNIQYF; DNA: TGTGCCAGCAGCTTAGAGGCCGGACCAAACATTCAGTACTTC
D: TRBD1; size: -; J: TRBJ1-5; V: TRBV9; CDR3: CASSAGTENQPQHF; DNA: TGTGCCAGCAGCGCTGGGACAGAAAATCAGCCCCAGCATTTT
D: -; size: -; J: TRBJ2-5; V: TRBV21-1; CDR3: CASSNPGEETQYF; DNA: TGTGCCAGCAGCAATCCGGGGGAAGAGACCCAGTACTTC
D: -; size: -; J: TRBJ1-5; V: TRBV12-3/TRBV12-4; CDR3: CASRGHSNQPQHF; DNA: TGTGCCAGCAGGGGACACAGCAATCAGCCCCAGCATTTT
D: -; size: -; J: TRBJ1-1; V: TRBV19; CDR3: CASSNGNGGRAEAFF; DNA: TGTGCCAGTAGTAATGGGAACGGGGGAAGGGCTGAAGCTTTCTTT
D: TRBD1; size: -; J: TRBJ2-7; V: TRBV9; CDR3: CASSVGGTGVVEQYF; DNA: TGTGCCAGCAGCGTAGGAGGGACAGGGGTCGTCGAGCAGTACTTC
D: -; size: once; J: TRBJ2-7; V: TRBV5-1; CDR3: CASSLEIGATYEQYF; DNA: TGCGCCAGCAGCTTGGAAATTGGGGCGACCTACGAGCAGTACTTC
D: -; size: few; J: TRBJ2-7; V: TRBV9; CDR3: CASSVEGQGGNEQYF; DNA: TGTGCCAGCAGCGTAGAAGGTCAGGGGGGTAACGAGCAGTACTTC
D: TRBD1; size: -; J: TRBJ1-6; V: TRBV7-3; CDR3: CASSLGTGNSPLHF; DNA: TGTGCCAGCAGCTTAGGGACAGGGAATTCCCCCCTCCACTTT
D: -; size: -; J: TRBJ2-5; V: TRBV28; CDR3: CASSIPGSAGETQYF; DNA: TGTGCCAGCAGTATACCGGGCAGCGCGGGAGAGACCCAGTACTTC
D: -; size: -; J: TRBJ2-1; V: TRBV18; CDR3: CASSTRDTSSYNEQFF; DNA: TGTGCCAGCTCGACAAGGGACACCAGCTCCTACAATGAGCAGTTCTTC
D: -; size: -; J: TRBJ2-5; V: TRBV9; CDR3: CASSATGFQETQYF; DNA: TGTGCCAGCAGCGCAACGGGGTTCCAAGAGACCCAGTACTTC
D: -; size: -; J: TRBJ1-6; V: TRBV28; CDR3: CASSLVQKNSPLHF; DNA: TGTGCCAGCAGTTTAGTACAGAAGAATTCACCCCTCCACTTT
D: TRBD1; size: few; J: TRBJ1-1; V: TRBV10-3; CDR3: CAIRQGTHEAFF; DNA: TGTGCCATCCGACAGGGGACCCATGAAGCTTTCTTT
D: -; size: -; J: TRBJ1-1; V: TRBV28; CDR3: CASSLRIGGAFF; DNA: TGTGCCAGCAGTTTAAGAATCGGAGGAGCTTTCTTT
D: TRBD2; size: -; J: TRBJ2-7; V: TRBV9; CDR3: CASSVVLSGTYEQYF; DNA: TGTGCCAGCAGCGTAGTTCTTAGCGGGACCTACGAGCAGTACTTC
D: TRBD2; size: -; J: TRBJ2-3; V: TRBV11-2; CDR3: CASTVTSGVRDTQYF; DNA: TGTGCCAGCACCGTGACTAGCGGGGTGAGAGATACGCAGTATTTT
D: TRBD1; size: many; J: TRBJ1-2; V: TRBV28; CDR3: CASRPGQGYGYTF; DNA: TGTGCCAGCAGACCGGGACAGGGATATGGCTACACCTTC
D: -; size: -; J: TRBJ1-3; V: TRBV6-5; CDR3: CATNRAAGNTIYF; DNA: TGTGCCACCAACAGGGCGGCTGGAAACACCATATATTTT